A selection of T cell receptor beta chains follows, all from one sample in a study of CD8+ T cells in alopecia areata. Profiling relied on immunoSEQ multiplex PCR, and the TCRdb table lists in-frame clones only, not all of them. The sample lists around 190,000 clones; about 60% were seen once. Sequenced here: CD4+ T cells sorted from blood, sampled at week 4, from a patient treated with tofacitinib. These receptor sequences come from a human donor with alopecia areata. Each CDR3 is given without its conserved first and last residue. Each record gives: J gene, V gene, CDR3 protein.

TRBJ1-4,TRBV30,AWTTGKTTNEKLF
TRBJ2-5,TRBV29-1,SVDGQGFSGETQY
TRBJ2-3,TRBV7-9,ASSQDRSTDTQY
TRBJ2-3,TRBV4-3,ASSQGDSTDTQY
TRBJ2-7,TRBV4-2,ASSQAREVAYEQY
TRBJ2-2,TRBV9,ASSVTGTGNTGELF
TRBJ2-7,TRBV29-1,SVVFGPYEQY
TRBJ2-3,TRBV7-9,ASSLASGSVADTQY
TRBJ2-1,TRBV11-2,ASSLGTGSSYNEQF
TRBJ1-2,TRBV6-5,ASGDRAYGYGYT
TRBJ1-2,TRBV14,ASSRAVGGYT
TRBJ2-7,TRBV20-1,SARSYEQY
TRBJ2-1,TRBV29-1,SVRDRGTNEQF
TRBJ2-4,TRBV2,ASSTRRVDIQY
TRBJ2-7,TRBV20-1,SILEPGEQY
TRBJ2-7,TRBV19,ASSNGQGAIEQY
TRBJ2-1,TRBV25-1,ASTGFGYNEQF
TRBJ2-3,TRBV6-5,ASALWRSTDTQY
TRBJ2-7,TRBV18,ASSPDGEQY
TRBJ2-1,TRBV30,AWSVLRRAPLDEQF
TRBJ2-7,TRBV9,ASSGSGTKAYEQY
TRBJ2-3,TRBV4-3,ASSQNSGRALDTQY
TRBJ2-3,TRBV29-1,SVEGRSRDTQY
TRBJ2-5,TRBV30,AWMASGQETQY
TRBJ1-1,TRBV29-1,SVVEGNTEAF
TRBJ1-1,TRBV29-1,SVGEYKAEAF
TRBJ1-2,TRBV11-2,ASSPGQRKDGYT
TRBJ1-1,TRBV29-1,SVEKEDTEAF
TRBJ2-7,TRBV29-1,SVAHSYEQY
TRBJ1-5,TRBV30,AWSADRDQPQH
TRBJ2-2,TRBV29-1,SVDSRNTGELF
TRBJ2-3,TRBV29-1,SVKGTSGMGTQY
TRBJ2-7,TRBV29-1,SVEGGYEQY
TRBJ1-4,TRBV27,ASRAWEGEKLF
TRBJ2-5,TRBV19,ASSISGVETQY
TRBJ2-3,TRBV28,ASSLATRSTDTQY
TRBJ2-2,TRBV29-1,SVVSGINTGELF
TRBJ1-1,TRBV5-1,ASTRELNTEAF
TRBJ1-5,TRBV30,AWDRDNQPQH
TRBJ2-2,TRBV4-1,ASSQTSTGELF
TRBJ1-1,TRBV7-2,ASSFKGMNTEAF
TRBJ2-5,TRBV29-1,SVRSRPLQETQY
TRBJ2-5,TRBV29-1,SVEDRVKETQY
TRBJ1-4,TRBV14,ASSLRTGSVGWSEKLF
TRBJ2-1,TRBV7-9,GIGGEQF